This TCR beta chain was sequenced in a study of OX40 agonist ivuxolimab in advanced cancers. Across the whole study: Those enrolled were less than 85% male, with a mean age of approximately 60 years and ages from roughly 20 to 90.

The study, taken as a whole, reports: Antigen specificity of clonally expanded peripheral T cells was not established. Compared with CD4+, CD8+ T cells on average had more expanded clones. At doses 0.1 to 3.0 mg/kg, CD4+ and CD8+ clones expanded.

Here immunoSEQ multiplex PCR was the method, and the copy in TCRdb shows in-frame clones only, minus some. The table includes around 30,000 clones, about 83% detected once. In the case of this clone: What it binds is not known.

The germline V gene has CDR1 SGHVS and CDR2 FQNEAQ. The V segment lost 1 base and the J segment 0 bases; nucleotides outside the gene matches: 8. The length of the CDR3 is 18 residues. Here the sequenced sample was CD4+ or CD8+ T cells sorted from blood, taken in a trial of the OX40 agonist ivuxolimab. The origin of this receptor is an adult with an advanced solid tumor such as melanoma, head and neck, liver or kidney cancer. V usage is TRBV7-8 and J usage is TRBJ2-1; 8 bases are a match to TRBD2. The CDR3 loop reads CASSLGLAGQSSYNEQFF. Written as DNA, the CDR3 is TGTGCCAGCAGCTTAGGGCTAGCGGGCCAAAGCTCCTACAATGAGCAGTTCTTC.